This T cell receptor (beta chain) was captured in a study of T cell responses to AZD1222 COVID-19 vaccine. Clones were read by immunoSEQ multiplex PCR, and TCRdb kept only the in-frame ones, dropping some. Of about 120,000 clones in the sample, roughly nine tenths were seen once. General study points: The donors showed a predominance of white British ancestry and of females, with possible underestimation of clonal diversity. Spike-specific TCR breadth rose after two AZD1222 doses, and depth rose as well.

Concerning this clone: No antigen is known for it.

This CDR3 region has 14 residues. Trimming took 3 bases from V and 5 from J; bases not matched to a gene: 5. The germline V gene has CDR1 SGHTA and CDR2 FQGNSA. The chain uses TRBV7-2 and TRBJ1-1; 8 bases fit TRBD1. The specimen comprised peripheral blood, sampled on day 0 of AZD1222 vaccination. This sequence was found in an adult in good health. CDR3 in DNA: TGTGCCAGCAGCTTGGACAGGGTATTTACTGAAGCTTTCTTT. Residues: CASSLDRVFTEAFF.